The rows below give T cell receptor beta chains drawn from one sample of a study of shared clonotypes between healthy human individuals. Clones were sequenced by immunoSEQ multiplex PCR, and TCRdb holds only the in-frame ones, with some missing. The data hold nearly 1,000,000 clones, with over 75% observed a single time. Source material: memory CD4+ T cells sorted from blood. These receptors were taken from a young man in good health. The CDR3 runs from the conserved cysteine through the conserved F or W. Each record gives: CDR3 DNA, CDR3 protein, J gene, D gene, clone size, V gene. D genes are given only for firm matches. Clone size is stated in some rows and not others, as once, few, many or a class when expanded.

CDR3 DNA: TGTGCCAGTAGTTTTGGCCAGGGTACGGATTCACCCCTCCACTTT
CDR3 protein: CASSFGQGTDSPLHF
J gene: TRBJ1-6
D gene: .
clone size: .
V gene: TRBV19

CDR3 DNA: TGTGCCAGTAGCCGTCCGGGAGACGCCGGGGGTCAGCCCCAGCATTTT
CDR3 protein: CASSRPGDAGGQPQHF
J gene: TRBJ1-5
D gene: .
clone size: .
V gene: TRBV19

CDR3 DNA: TGTGCCAGCATTGAAGCGGGAGGGACCGGGGAGCTGTTTTTT
CDR3 protein: CASIEAGGTGELFF
J gene: TRBJ2-2
D gene: TRBD2
clone size: many
V gene: TRBV2

CDR3 DNA: TGTGCCAGCAGTTACTCTTTCGGGGACAGTAATGAAAAACTGTTTTTT
CDR3 protein: CASSYSFGDSNEKLFF
J gene: TRBJ1-4
D gene: TRBD1
clone size: .
V gene: TRBV6-5

CDR3 DNA: TGTGCCAGCTCACCGGGGACAGGGCGCACTGAAGCTTTCTTT
CDR3 protein: CASSPGTGRTEAFF
J gene: TRBJ1-1
D gene: TRBD1
clone size: .
V gene: TRBV18

CDR3 DNA: TGTGCCAGCAGCTTCGGAAGAATTCCCGATTATGGCTACACCTTC
CDR3 protein: CASSFGRIPDYGYTF
J gene: TRBJ1-2
D gene: .
clone size: .
V gene: TRBV5-5

CDR3 DNA: TGTGCCTGGAGGTCAGGGGGTACGGCTTTCTTT
CDR3 protein: CAWRSGGTAFF
J gene: TRBJ1-1
D gene: TRBD1
clone size: few
V gene: TRBV30

CDR3 DNA: TGTGCCAGCAGTGAGGGACAGGTTAACAATCAGCCCCAGCATTTT
CDR3 protein: CASSEGQVNNQPQHF
J gene: TRBJ1-5
D gene: TRBD1
clone size: few
V gene: TRBV2

CDR3 DNA: TGTGCCAGTAGTATCTATGGGGCAGGGACAAACACTGAAGCTTTCTTT
CDR3 protein: CASSIYGAGTNTEAFF
J gene: TRBJ1-1
D gene: .
clone size: many
V gene: TRBV19

CDR3 DNA: TGTGCCAGCAAGAGAGGAGGACAGGGGCAGAGCTCCTACGAGCAGTACTTC
CDR3 protein: CASKRGGQGQSSYEQYF
J gene: TRBJ2-7
D gene: TRBD1
clone size: .
V gene: TRBV27

CDR3 DNA: TGTGCTAGCAGCTTAGGGACTAGCGGACCCACAGATACGCAGTATTTT
CDR3 protein: CASSLGTSGPTDTQYF
J gene: TRBJ2-3
D gene: TRBD2
clone size: .
V gene: TRBV7-7

CDR3 DNA: TGTGCCAGCAGCTTGGGTTCAGGGGGCCCCTACGAGCAGTACTTC
CDR3 protein: CASSLGSGGPYEQYF
J gene: TRBJ2-7
D gene: TRBD1
clone size: once
V gene: TRBV5-6

CDR3 DNA: TGTGCCAGCAAAGGAGGGAGCACTGGAAACACCATATATTTT
CDR3 protein: CASKGGSTGNTIYF
J gene: TRBJ1-3
D gene: .
clone size: few
V gene: TRBV6-6

CDR3 DNA: TGCGCCAGCAGCCCCGGGCTAGCGGGGGGACAAGAGACCCAGTACTTC
CDR3 protein: CASSPGLAGGQETQYF
J gene: TRBJ2-5
D gene: TRBD2
clone size: .
V gene: TRBV5-1